A single sample is the source of the 32 T cell receptor beta chains below, sequenced in a study of identical twins. A single record per CDR3 protein comes from TCRdb applying MiXCR to the 5' RACE reads. The top ten clones hold around 7.1% of a sample with under 350,000 distinct CDR3 sequences, roughly 8.6% of them seen once. This same sample was also taken into another study, of yellow fever vaccine responses in identical twins.

The specimen sequenced was CD8+ T cells sorted from blood. All receptors derive from a young woman in good health.

This clonotype appeared a few times. V is TRBV7-2 and J is TRBJ2-2; 16 bases fit TRBD2. The CDR3 contains 17 residues. Looked up from germline, CDR1 is SGHTA and CDR2 is FQGNSA. Germline trimming cut 5 bases from V and 7 bases from J; bases unmatched to any gene: 7. CDR3 residues: CASSLGLAGGVFGELFF. The CDR3 coding sequence is TGTGCCAGCAGCCTGGGACTAGCGGGAGGGGTTTTCGGGGAGCTGTTTTTT.

This clonotype was counted only a few times. The chain couples TRBV2 to TRBJ2-1; D is possibly TRBD2 (5 bases). V shed 11 bases and J shed 0 bases, with 14 bases lying between them. This CDR3 has 14 amino acids. The germline V gene has CDR1 SNHLY and CDR2 FYNNEI. CDR3 sequence: CAAWETYSYNEQFF. The CDR3 DNA reads TGTGCCGCCTGGGAGACCTACTCCTACAATGAGCAGTTCTTC. Using reference TRBV2 and TRBJ2-1 for the parts outside the CDR3, the full variable domain is EPEVTQTPSHQVTQMGQEVILRCVPISNHLYFYWYRQILGQKVEFLVSFYNNEISEKSEIFDDQFSVERPDGSNFTLKIRSTKLEDSAMYFCAAWETYSYNEQFFGPGTRLTVL.

This clonotype has ten or more counts. The CDR3 DNA reads as TGCGCCAGCAACGAGGGCGGCCAAGCTTTCTTT. Amino acids: CASNEGGQAFF. The gene calls are TRBV4-1 and TRBJ1-1; D unclear. Trimming took 7 bases from V and 9 from J, leaving 12 bases between them. CDR3 size: 11 residues. Germline assignment: CDR1 MGHRA and CDR2 YSYEKL.

This sequence joins TRBV6-1 and TRBJ1-2; tentatively, D is TRBD1 (6 bases). Germline CDR1 and CDR2: MNHNS and SASEGT. Trimming shortened V by 2 bases and J by 2 bases, and 12 bases separated the two germline ends. The CDR3 runs to 15 residues. CDR3 nucleotide sequence: TGTGCCAGCAGTGAATGGGAGGGGGTCAACTATGGCTACACCTTC. Amino acid sequence: CASSEWEGVNYGYTF.

The sample holds a few counts of this clonotype. The chain links TRBV27 to TRBJ1-2, with 10 bases matching TRBD1. This CDR3 has 16 residues. The germline gives CDR1 MNHEY, CDR2 SMNVEV (reference sequence). V gave up 0 bases and J gave up 3 bases; unmatched junction bases: 4. The CDR3 DNA is TGTGCCAGCAGTTTATCGAGGGACAGGGGACACTATGGCTACACCTTC. Translating gives CASSLSRDRGHYGYTF.

This clonotype has a handful of counts. The genes are TRBV5-1 and TRBJ2-2; D remains ambiguous. Per the germline V gene, CDR1 is SGHRS and CDR2 is YFSETQ. Trimming removed 5 bases from V and 3 bases from J, with 11 bases in between. CDR3 length: 14 residues. The CDR3 loop is CASRNDWDTGELFF. The CDR3 DNA sequence: TGCGCCAGCAGAAATGATTGGGACACCGGGGAGCTGTTTTTT.

This clonotype was seen many times. The J gene is TRBJ2-2, the V gene TRBV7-8, with a possible D match to TRBD1 (7 bases). The V gene's germline CDR1 is SGHVS and CDR2 FQNEAQ. V was shortened by 11 bases and J by 3 bases, with 19 bases between the two germline ends. The CDR3 has 15 residues. CDR3 DNA: TGTGCCCTTGAAGGGGGCAGGGAGGACACCGGGGAGCTGTTTTTT. This sequence encodes CALEGGREDTGELFF.

This CDR3 reads CASSLSRGEDEQYF. DNA of the CDR3: TGTGCCAGCAGTTTATCAAGGGGTGAGGACGAGCAGTACTTC. The chain is built from TRBV12-3 or TRBV12-4 and TRBJ2-7, with D possibly TRBD1 on 5 matching bases. The CDR3 consists of 14 residues. Trimming left V 2 bases short and J 5 bases short, with 13 bases between.

This clonotype was seen many times. V usage is TRBV29-1 and J usage is TRBJ2-2; maybe TRBD1 (6 bases). Trimming removed 7 bases at V and 5 bases at J, with 11 bases between. Germline V gene data show CDR1 as SQVTM and CDR2 as ANQGSEA. CDR3 length: 12 residues. DNA of the CDR3: TGCAGCGCAACTACAGGGACCGGGGAGCTGTTTTTT. Protein sequence: CSATTGTGELFF.

The table lists this clonotype with a few counts. This chain links TRBV9 with TRBJ2-1; D call uncertain. Looked up from germline, CDR1 is SGDLS and CDR2 is YYNGEE. The V gene lost 6 bases and the J gene lost 5 bases, with 9 bases spanning the gap. CDR3 length equals 12 residues. The CDR3 coding sequence is TGTGCCAGCAAAGGTTCAAACAATGAGCAGTTCTTC. It specifies CASKGSNNEQFF.

This clonotype was recorded at least ten times. The chain carries TRBV6-2 or TRBV6-3 and TRBJ2-7; TRBD1 aligns across 9 bases. This CDR3 spans 15 amino acids. CDR1 and CDR2 from the germline V gene are MNHEY and SVGEGT. Trimming took 3 bases from V and 6 from J; bases not matched to a gene: 9. Here the CDR3 reads CASSYLTGGGGEQYF. CDR3 sequence (DNA): TGTGCCAGCAGTTATCTCACAGGGGGCGGCGGCGAGCAGTACTTC.

This clonotype occurred many times. V is TRBV4-3 and J is TRBJ1-1; D gene ambiguous. Germline CDR1 LGHNA, CDR2 YSLEER. The V end was cut by 4 bases, the J end by 0 bases, with 6 bases between. The CDR3 has 13 amino acids. The CDR3 spells CASSPRMNTEAFF. CDR3 bases: TGCGCCAGCAGCCCACGGATGAACACTGAAGCTTTCTTT.

In its sample, this clonotype was seen many times. V and J are TRBV29-1 and TRBJ2-1; TRBD2 aligns across 9 bases. The V segment lost 0 bases and the J segment 8 bases; nucleotides outside the gene matches: 11. The CDR3 has 16 residues. CDR1 and CDR2 (germline): SQVTM, ANQGSEA. The CDR3 bases are TGCAGCGTTGAAGATCCGAGCGGGAGGAATTTGGATGAGCAGTTCTTC. As protein: CSVEDPSGRNLDEQFF.

This rearrangement joins TRBV6-5 to TRBJ2-5; no definite D call. V lost 3 bases and J 1 base, leaving 9 bases between the germline ends. The CDR3 loop spans 14 amino acids. The germline gives CDR1 MNHEY, CDR2 SVGAGI. The CDR3 sequence: CASSYLSPQETQYF. The CDR3 DNA follows: TGTGCCAGCAGTTATTTGTCGCCCCAAGAGACCCAGTACTTC.

In DNA, the CDR3 is TGTGCCACCAGAGGATCGACAGGGCAAGCTTTCTTT. It is translated as CATRGSTGQAFF. The chain recombines TRBV24-1 with TRBJ1-1; TRBD1 matches at 7 bases. The CDR3 spans 12 residues. In germline, CDR1 is KGHDR, CDR2 SFDVKD. J gave up 9 bases and V 7 bases, and 7 bases lay outside the gene matches.

This chain joins TRBV7-9 and TRBJ2-7, with D perhaps given as TRBD1 or TRBD2 (5 bases each). Germline CDR1 is SEHNR and CDR2 is FQNEAQ (reference sequence). V was trimmed by 4 bases and J by 5 bases, leaving 15 bases between them. The CDR3 is made up of 14 amino acids. The CDR3 region has the DNA TGTGCCAGCAGCTCATCCCCGGGGACCCACGAGCAGTACTTC. Its protein product is CASSSSPGTHEQYF.

This clonotype was recorded at least ten times. The chain employs TRBV12-3 or TRBV12-4 and TRBJ2-1, with D perhaps matching TRBD1 or TRBD2 (5 bases each). The CDR3 is 15 residues long. Trimming shortened V by 6 bases and J by 8 bases, and 20 bases separated the two germline ends. CDR3 DNA sequence: TGTGCCAGCAGCTGGGGACCCCAACTAGGGGATGAGCAGTTCTTC. Translating gives CASSWGPQLGDEQFF.

This clonotype was seen only a few times. The chain joins TRBV7-3 to TRBJ2-1; 11 positions match TRBD2. The CDR3 extends over 18 amino acids. V lost 1 base, J lost 7 bases, and 12 bases stayed unmatched. Germline assignment: CDR1 SGHTA and CDR2 FQGTGA. The CDR3 loop is CASSLRGVGSGGANEQFF. The CDR3 coding sequence is TGTGCCAGCAGCTTAAGGGGCGTGGGTAGCGGGGGGGCAAATGAGCAGTTCTTC.

The J gene is TRBJ1-4, the V gene TRBV3-1; 8 bases line up with TRBD1. Trimming took 1 base from V and 7 from J; bases not matched to a gene: 2. The CDR3 is 14 residues long. The germline gives CDR1 LGHDT, CDR2 YNNKEL (reference sequence). CDR3 nucleotides: TGTGCCAGCAGCCAAGGACAGGGGAGTGAAAAACTGTTTTTT. It specifies CASSQGQGSEKLFF.

The chain combines TRBV29-1 with TRBJ2-7, with D possibly TRBD1 on 5 matching bases. Germline CDR1 is SQVTM and CDR2 is ANQGSEA. The CDR3 is 12 residues long. Trimming took off 3 bases at V and 6 bases at J, with 12 bases between the two ends. The CDR3 DNA is TGCAGCGTTGATAGCCAGGGTAGCGAGCAGTACTTC. Translation gives CSVDSQGSEQYF.

The sample holds many counts of this clonotype. This chain's CDR3 is CASSLRGDNFYEQYF. DNA of the CDR3: TGTGCCAGCAGTTTGAGGGGCGATAACTTCTACGAGCAGTACTTC. The chain has TRBV12-3 or TRBV12-4 and TRBJ2-7; D possibly uses TRBD1 or TRBD2 (5 bases each). This CDR3 is built from 15 residues. The V and J ends lost 3 bases and 3 bases respectively, with 15 bases between them.

The genes are TRBV5-6 and TRBJ2-1, with 8 bases aligning to TRBD2. The trim removed 3 bases at V and 0 bases at J, leaving 8 bases unmatched. The germline V gene encodes CDR1 SGHDT and CDR2 YYEEEE. The CDR3 consists of 17 residues. CDR3 in amino acids: CASSWVIGTSSYNEQFF. The CDR3 nucleotides are TGTGCCAGCAGCTGGGTGATAGGGACTAGCTCCTACAATGAGCAGTTCTTC.

This chain uses TRBV29-1 with TRBJ2-2; TRBD2 might be the D (6 bases). This CDR3 is 15 amino acids long. Trimming cost V 7 bases and J 1 base, with 16 bases left between them. In germline, CDR1 is SQVTM, CDR2 ANQGSEA. This chain's CDR3 is CSALPGTLNTGELFF. The CDR3 DNA sequence: TGCAGCGCCCTGCCCGGGACTTTGAACACCGGGGAGCTGTTTTTT.

This clonotype has just a few counts. CDR3 region: CSARDPGQETQYF. The CDR3, as DNA: TGCAGTGCTAGAGATCCAGGCCAAGAGACCCAGTACTTC. The chain links TRBV20-1 to TRBJ2-5; unclear D gene. In germline, CDR1 is DFQATT, CDR2 SNEGSKA (reference sequence). Trimming shortened V by 0 bases and J by 1 base, and 6 bases separated the two germline ends. The CDR3 is 13 amino acids.

At least ten counts were recorded for this clonotype. The rearrangement uses TRBV29-1 and TRBJ2-3; TRBD2 matches at 8 bases. With V trimmed by 2 bases and J by 2 bases, 6 bases remained unmatched. The germline CDR1 and CDR2 sequences are SQVTM and ANQGSEA. The CDR3 covers 15 residues. CDR3 nucleotides: TGCAGCGTTGAATTCGGACTAGCATACACAGATACGCAGTATTTT. Amino acids: CSVEFGLAYTDTQYF.

This clonotype was recorded a few times. The chain is built from TRBV28 and TRBJ2-3, with D uncertain. V lost 2 bases and J lost 1, with 10 bases in between. The length of the CDR3 is 15 residues. Germline V gene lookup returns CDR1 MDHEN and CDR2 SYDVKM. CDR3 region: CASSLRASGTDTQYF. CDR3 nucleotide sequence: TGTGCCAGCAGTTTACGAGCTTCAGGCACAGATACGCAGTATTTT.

This clonotype was found a few times. The chain has TRBV2 and TRBJ2-1; D is possibly TRBD1 or TRBD2 (5 bases each). CDR1 and CDR2 from the germline V gene are SNHLY and FYNNEI. This CDR3 region has 16 residues. The V and J ends lost 10 bases and 0 bases respectively, with 19 bases between them. The CDR3 DNA follows: TGTGCCATCCGAGGGGCTAGCCGTGGCTCCTACAATGAGCAGTTCTTC. Protein sequence: CAIRGASRGSYNEQFF.

There are many counts of this clonotype. V and J are TRBV12-3 or TRBV12-4 and TRBJ2-1; tentatively, D is TRBD1 (5 bases). V was shortened by 5 bases and J by 9 bases, with 11 bases between the two germline ends. This CDR3 is 12 amino acids long. The CDR3 DNA sequence: TGTGCCAGCAGTGCCGACAGTTCTGAGCAGTTCTTC. This codes for CASSADSSEQFF.

This clonotype was seen more than once but under ten times. CDR3 region: CASSLNGGSSYNEQFF. Here the CDR3 DNA reads TGTGCCAGCAGCTTGAACGGTGGCAGCTCCTACAATGAGCAGTTCTTC. The V call is TRBV7-8, the J call TRBJ2-1; D is uncertain. Looked up from germline, CDR1 is SGHVS and CDR2 is FQNEAQ. This CDR3 is built from 16 residues. The V end lost 3 bases, the J end lost 0 bases, and 12 bases lay between the germline ends.

CDR3 residues: CASSLEGQGGTEAFF. The CDR3 bases are TGCGCCAGCAGCTTGGAAGGGCAGGGGGGCACTGAAGCTTTCTTT. This chain connects TRBV5-1 to TRBJ1-1, with 7 bases lining up with TRBD1. Trimming took 0 bases from V and 4 from J; bases not matched to a gene: 6. Germline CDR1 and CDR2: SGHRS and YFSETQ. The CDR3 extends over 15 amino acids.

The gene calls are TRBV27 and TRBJ2-7; D perhaps matches TRBD1 (7 bases). The CDR3 is 14 amino acids. Trimming stripped 2 bases from V and 4 bases from J, with 12 bases between. From germline, CDR1 is MNHEY and CDR2 SMNVEV (reference sequence). CDR3 nucleotide sequence: TGTGCCAGCAGTTTAAGCAGGGGGGAGTACGAGCAGTACTTC. This translates into CASSLSRGEYEQYF.

This clonotype was counted many times. V is TRBV20-1 and J is TRBJ2-3; TRBD2 agrees at 7 bases. Germline V gives CDR1 DFQATT, CDR2 SNEGSKA (reference sequence). The CDR3 covers 13 residues. The ends lost 7 bases at V and 6 bases at J; junction bases unmatched: 10. The CDR3 spells CSEAGPRVDTQYF. In nucleotides, the CDR3 is TGCAGTGAAGCGGGACCCCGAGTTGATACGCAGTATTTT.